The sequence of this T cell receptor (beta chain) was determined in a study of blood T cell repertoires in COVID-19. Original data processing: Estimates of nucleated cell counts were drawn from the amplification of reference gene primers. Measured with immunoSEQ multiplex PCR; TCRdb has only the in-frame clones, and not every one. For V, J and clone size, that table is used; D and trimming come from the DNA. This table holds 210,000 or so clones, approximately 80% found once. Cohorts were assigned according to the clinical history that participants reported. Recovered status in Cohort 3 required two negative PCRs, clearance, or symptom resolution. V lost 5 bases and J lost 8, with 14 bases in between. Per germline, CDR1 SNHLY and CDR2 FYNNEI. This CDR3 region has 13 residues.

This TCR was sampled from a man in his 60s who had recovered from COVID-19. The specimen was PBMCs or T cells enriched from blood (not recorded which). J is TRBJ2-3 and V is TRBV2, with a possible D match to TRBD1 (6 bases). CDR3 sequence (DNA): TGTGCCAGCAGTCGGACAGACGTAGGTACGCAGTATTTT. It is translated as CASSRTDVGTQYF.